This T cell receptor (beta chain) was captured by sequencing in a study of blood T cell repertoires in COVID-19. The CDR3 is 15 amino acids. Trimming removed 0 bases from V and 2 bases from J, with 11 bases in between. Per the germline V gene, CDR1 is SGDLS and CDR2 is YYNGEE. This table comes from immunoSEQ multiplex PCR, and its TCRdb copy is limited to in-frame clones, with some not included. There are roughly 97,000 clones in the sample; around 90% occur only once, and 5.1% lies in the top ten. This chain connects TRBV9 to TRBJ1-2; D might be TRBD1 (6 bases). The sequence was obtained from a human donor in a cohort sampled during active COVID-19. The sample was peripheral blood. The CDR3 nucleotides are TGTGCCAGCAGCGTAGCTACCAGGGGCAACTATGGCTACACCTTC. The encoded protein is CASSVATRGNYGYTF.